The 29 T cell receptor beta chains listed next were all sequenced from one sample in a study of T cell clonality in common variable immunodeficiency (dated by TCRdb to between 2015 and 2017). Library preparation used the immunoSEQ multiplex PCR assay. TCRdb's version of the immuneACCESS table is confined to in-frame rearrangements and falls short of the full clone set. An unresolved V gene accounts for under half of the shortfall where checked; the remainder is of unknown origin. For this sample, approximately 56,000 clones appear and none is a singleton. The top ten clonotypes cover 2% to 2.5% of the sample. The sequencing sample was made of peripheral blood mononuclear cells. Every receptor here comes from a person aged 18 to 69 in good health.

This clone has just a few counts. The sequence runs out 3 residues before the end of the CDR3; the remainder is reconstructed from the germline J gene. The chain carries TRBV19 and TRBJ2-3; 9 nucleotides agree with TRBD2. The CDR3 covers 15 residues. Germline V CDR1 and CDR2: LNHDA, SQIVND (reference sequence). The covered CDR3 bases are TGTGCCAGTAGTATAGGTACTAGCGGGCTGGGGACG. Its translation: CASSIGTSGLGT. The complete CDR3 sequence is CASSIGTSGLGTQYF. Based on the CDR3 plus reference TRBV19 and TRBJ2-3, the full variable domain is DGGITQSPKYLFRKEGQNVTLSCEQNLNHDAMYWYRQDPGQGLRLIYYSQIVNDFQKGDIAEGYSVSREKKESFPLTVTSAQKNPTAFYLCASSIGTSGLGTQYFGPGTRLTVL.

With respect to this clone: The read gets to within 3 residues of the CDR3 end, and the germline J gene fills in the rest. This chain uses TRBV11-2 with TRBJ2-7; the D gene is possibly TRBD1 (6 bases). V was cut by 6 bases and J by 4 bases, with 16 bases left in between. Germline V lookup: CDR1 SGHAT, CDR2 FQNNGV. This CDR3 contains 14 residues. The CDR3: CASRRGGGRYEQYF. CDR3 DNA, as far as it was read: TGTGCCAGCAGACGCGGTGGGGGCAGGTACGAG. Full variable domain (missing parts from reference TRBV11-2 and TRBJ2-7): EAGVAQSPRYKIIEKRQSVAFWCNPISGHATLYWYQQILGQGPKLLIQFQNNGVVDDSQLPKDRFSAERLKGVDSTLKIQPAKLEDSAVYLCASRRGGGRYEQYFGPGTRLTVT.

This clone was detected many times. The CDR3 is cut off 3 residues early in the read; its end comes from the germline J gene. The rearrangement uses TRBV6-2 or TRBV6-3 and TRBJ2-2; 9 bases match TRBD2. Germline lookup yields CDR1 MNHEY and CDR2 SVGEGT. The ends lost 2 bases at V and 2 bases at J; junction bases unmatched: 6. The CDR3 is 17 amino acids. The chain's CDR3 is CASSYGAGGSNTGELFF. Incomplete CDR3 DNA: TGTGCCAGCAGTTACGGAGCGGGAGGATCTAACACCGGGGAG.

This clone was recorded many times. From the germline J gene comes the end of the CDR3, since the read stops 3 residues before it. The V call is TRBV2, the J call TRBJ2-1; TRBD2 matches at 10 bases. Germline V CDR1 and CDR2: SNHLY, FYNNEI. J gave up 8 bases and V 4 bases, and 8 bases lay outside the gene matches. This CDR3 region has 15 residues. This CDR3 is CASSAGLASVDEQFF. The covered CDR3 bases are TGTGCCAGCAGTGCGGGACTAGCGTCGGTTGATGAG.

There are a few counts of this clone. The read finishes 3 residues shy of the CDR3 end, and the germline J gene is used to complete it. The V and J genes are TRBV20-1 and TRBJ2-7, with TRBD2 matching 9 bases. This CDR3 spans 14 amino acids. The germline gives CDR1 DFQATT, CDR2 SNEGSKA (reference sequence). V shed 3 bases and J 4 bases; nucleotides not matched to a gene: 7. The part of the CDR3 DNA that was read is TGCAGTGCTAGGGGCGGGGGGGTAGCTTACGAG. Translation: CSARGGGVAYE. The entire CDR3 is CSARGGGVAYEQYF.

Regarding this clone: The sequence runs out 3 residues before the end of the CDR3; the remainder is reconstructed from the germline J gene. This chain uses TRBV5-1 with TRBJ2-7, with TRBD2 matching over 11 bases. CDR3 length equals 15 residues. CDR1 is SGHRS and CDR2 is YFSETQ in the germline V gene. The V gene end was trimmed by 3 bases and the J gene end by 3 bases; junction bases not matched to a gene: 5. CDR3 region: CASSSPGTSGYEQYF. CDR3 DNA (partial): TGCGCCAGCAGCTCACCAGGGACTAGCGGCTACGAG.

The sample holds many counts of this clone. The read halts 3 residues ahead of the CDR3 end, with the missing end drawn from the germline J gene. The rearrangement links TRBV7-2 to TRBJ2-4, with 8 positions matching TRBD2. The J segment lost 3 bases and the V segment lost 2 bases, leaving 0 bases of the junction unmatched. CDR1 and CDR2 (germline): SGHTA, FQGNSA. CDR3 length: 14 amino acids. CDR3 in amino acids: CASSLSGGKNIQYF. Partial CDR3 DNA: TGTGCCAGCAGCTTAAGCGGGGGCAAAAACATT.

This clone came up many times. The read gets to within 3 residues of the CDR3 end, and the germline J gene fills in the rest. The chain has TRBV30 and TRBJ2-7; a weak D match, TRBD1 (5 bases). The CDR3 spans 13 residues. Trimming cost V 1 base and J 6 bases, with 13 bases left between them. Germline V gives CDR1 GTSNPN, CDR2 SVGIG (reference sequence). The sequenced CDR3 bases are TGTGCCTGGAGTGGTTTGCAGGGCCGCGAG. Translating gives CAWSGLQGRE. The complete CDR3 protein is CAWSGLQGREQYF.

Many counts were recorded for this clone. The read stops 3 residues short of the end of the CDR3; the missing end is completed from the germline J gene. This chain connects TRBV7-9 to TRBJ2-3, with no clear D. The CDR3 runs to 13 residues. Germline values: CDR1 SEHNR, CDR2 FQNEAQ (reference sequence). V lost 5 bases, J lost 4 bases, and 10 bases lay in between. The CDR3 bases that were read are TGTGCCAGCAGCCCAAAGGGCCCAGATACG. Protein product: CASSPKGPDT. The full-length CDR3 reads as CASSPKGPDTQYF.

This clone has at least ten counts. Incomplete CDR3 DNA: TGTGCCAGTATTCCGGGGGGATCCATCCGCAATGAG. Amino acid sequence: CASIPGGSIRNE. The whole CDR3 is CASIPGGSIRNEQFF. This chain links TRBV7-9 with TRBJ2-1; 7 nucleotides agree with TRBD2. The missing CDR3 end, 3 residues past where the read stops, is filled in from the germline J gene. Germline V gives CDR1 SEHNR, CDR2 FQNEAQ (reference sequence). The CDR3 loop spans 15 amino acids. The J segment lost 6 bases and the V segment lost 9 bases, leaving 14 bases of the junction unmatched.

This clone came up many times. Read sequence stops 3 residues before the CDR3 end, and the germline J gene provides the missing end. The chain joins TRBV4-1 to TRBJ1-1, with D uncertain. From germline, CDR1 is MGHRA and CDR2 YSYEKL. The CDR3 is 15 residues long. Trimming shortened V by 0 bases and J by 3 bases, and 11 bases separated the two germline ends. The sequenced CDR3 bases are TGCGCCAGCAGCCAAGATACCGGGGATGACACTGAA. Translating it yields CASSQDTGDDTE. Given in full, the CDR3 is CASSQDTGDDTEAFF.

This clone was observed a handful of times. Sequencing ends 3 residues short of the CDR3 end; the germline J gene provides the rest. The chain joins TRBV11-2 to TRBJ2-1, with D possibly matching TRBD1 (5 bases). V lost 5 bases, J lost 7 bases, and 18 bases lay in between. This CDR3 is 15 amino acids long. Germline V CDR1 and CDR2: SGHAT, FQNNGV. CDR3 amino acids: CASSSRVSPPNEQFF. The part of the CDR3 DNA that was read is TGTGCCAGCAGCAGCAGGGTATCGCCCCCAAATGAG.

There are many counts of this clone. The germline gene is not matched at one end of the junction; a read error may be the cause. Coverage ceases 3 residues before the CDR3 finishes, and the germline J gene fills in the end. The rearrangement joins TRBV5-4 to TRBJ1-5, with TRBD1 matching 8 bases. The V gene's germline CDR1 is SGHNT and CDR2 YYREEE (reference sequence). CDR3 length: 15 amino acids. CDR3 in amino acids: CASILGQGANQPQHF. Partial CDR3 DNA: TGTGCCAGCATCTTGGGCCAGGGGGCCAATCAGCCC.

This clone was detected only a few times. The observed sequence ends 3 residues before the CDR3 terminus, with the missing tail filled in from the germline J gene. V is TRBV18 and J is TRBJ1-6, with D perhaps matching TRBD1 (5 bases). Trimming took 6 bases from V and 8 from J, leaving 11 bases between them. This CDR3 has 13 amino acids. Germline values: CDR1 KGHSH, CDR2 LQKENI. The part of the CDR3 DNA that was read is TGTGCCAGCTCCCGGGGGGGGGATTCACCC. Residues: CASSRGGDSP. The full CDR3 protein reads CASSRGGDSPLHF.

This clone was picked up many times. Coverage ceases 3 residues before the CDR3 finishes, and the germline J gene fills in the end. V usage is TRBV5-1 and J usage is TRBJ2-2; 8 nucleotides agree with TRBD2. The germline V gene has CDR1 SGHRS and CDR2 YFSETQ. Trimming took 2 bases from V and 6 from J; bases not matched to a gene: 9. The length of the CDR3 is 16 residues. The DNA read from the CDR3 is TGCGCCAGCAGCTTCCAACGGGGGGGCCGGGCCGGGGAG. This sequence encodes CASSFQRGGRAGE. The full CDR3 reads CASSFQRGGRAGELFF.

As concerns this clone: Read sequence stops 3 residues before the CDR3 end, and the germline J gene provides the missing end. The J gene is TRBJ1-6, the V gene TRBV30; TRBD1 matches 9 bases. Trimming at V came to 3 bases and at J to 7 bases, leaving 1 base not matched to a gene. This CDR3 has 13 amino acids. Per germline, CDR1 GTSNPN and CDR2 SVGIG (reference sequence). CDR3 bases read: TGTGCCTGGAGGGGACAGGGAAATTCACCC. Protein sequence: CAWRGQGNSP. The entire CDR3 protein is CAWRGQGNSPLHF.

Remarks on this clone: The missing CDR3 end, 3 residues past where the read stops, is filled in from the germline J gene. The gene calls are TRBV18 and TRBJ2-2; 11 nucleotides line up with TRBD2. Germline V CDR1 and CDR2: KGHSH, LQKENI. The CDR3 is 18 amino acids. Trimming took 3 bases from V and 0 from J; bases not matched to a gene: 6. CDR3 sequence reads: CASSPTLAGGSNTGELFF. The DNA read from the CDR3 is TGTGCCAGCTCACCCACTCTAGCGGGGGGCTCGAACACCGGGGAG. The full variable domain, its missing parts supplied by reference TRBV18 and TRBJ2-2, is NAGVMQNPRHLVRRRGQEARLRCSPMKGHSHVYWYRQLPEEGLKFMVYLQKENIIDESGMPKERFSAEFPKEGPSILRIQQVVRGDSAAYFCASSPTLAGGSNTGELFFGEGSRLTVL.

With regard to this clone: Read coverage stops 3 residues before the CDR3 terminus; the germline J gene supplies the remainder. The chain links TRBV2 to TRBJ1-1, with D perhaps TRBD1 (5 bases). V lost 1 base and J 5 bases, leaving 11 bases between the germline ends. Germline-derived CDR1 and CDR2 are SNHLY and FYNNEI. The CDR3 sequence is 14 residues long. The CDR3 DNA, read in part, is TGTGCCAGCAGTGAAGAGGAGGGGAGGACTGAA. This translates into CASSEEEGRTE. The entire CDR3 reads CASSEEEGRTEAFF.

This clone is classed as medium-sized. The read ends 3 residues before the CDR3 terminus; that terminus is restored from the germline J gene. The chain carries TRBV29-1 and TRBJ2-3; TRBD2 might be the D (7 bases). V dropped 0 bases and J dropped 6 bases, with 13 bases sitting between them. Germline CDR1 SQVTM, CDR2 ANQGSEA. This CDR3 comprises 14 residues. This chain's CDR3 is CSVEESGGDDTQYF. The sequenced part of the CDR3 DNA is TGCAGCGTTGAAGAGTCGGGGGGCGATGATACG.

This clone was detected ten times or more. The read is 3 residues too short to cover the CDR3 end, so that end is filled in from the germline J gene. This chain links TRBV6-4 with TRBJ2-3, with D uncertain. CDR1 and CDR2 (germline): MRHNA, SNTAGT. Trimming pared 0 bases from V and 6 bases from J, leaving 10 bases between. CDR3 length equals 14 residues. CDR3 amino acids: CASSDSRLGDTQYF. The sequenced part of the CDR3 DNA is TGTGCCAGCAGTGACTCCCGGCTAGGTGATACG.

This clone was picked up a small number of times. The observed sequence ends 3 residues before the CDR3 terminus, with the missing tail filled in from the germline J gene. The chain joins TRBV19 to TRBJ1-1, with 7 bases lining up with TRBD1. The CDR3 is 15 residues long. V was clipped by 7 bases and J by 5 bases; unmatched bases: 13. Germline V gene sequence: CDR1 LNHDA, CDR2 SQIVND (reference sequence). The sequenced part of the CDR3 DNA is TGTGCCAGTACCCCGAGTCACAGGGGATTGACTGAA. Translation: CASTPSHRGLTE. The complete CDR3 reads CASTPSHRGLTEAFF.

At least ten counts were recorded for this clone. The missing CDR3 end, 3 residues past where the read stops, is filled in from the germline J gene. The chain uses TRBV12-3 or TRBV12-4 and TRBJ1-2; possible D gene TRBD1, 6 bases. Trimming took off 6 bases at V and 5 bases at J, with 19 bases between the two ends. CDR3 length: 15 residues. Incomplete CDR3 DNA: TGTGCCAGCAGCCTCACAACAGGGAGCTTTTATGGC. It specifies CASSLTTGSFYG. The CDR3 in full is CASSLTTGSFYGYTF.

On this clone itself: Read sequence stops 3 residues before the CDR3 end, and the germline J gene provides the missing end. The gene calls are TRBV18 and TRBJ2-1, with TRBD2 matching 8 bases. The V segment lost 0 bases and the J segment 7 bases; nucleotides outside the gene matches: 17. The CDR3 length is 19 residues. The germline gives CDR1 KGHSH, CDR2 LQKENI. The CDR3 DNA, read in part, is TGTGCCAGCTCACCACCCCTGGGATCTAGCGGGCCCCCCTGGAATGAG. Residues: CASSPPLGSSGPPWNE. The whole CDR3 protein is CASSPPLGSSGPPWNEQFF.

This clone turned up a few times. The read ends 3 residues before the CDR3 terminus; that terminus is restored from the germline J gene. The chain carries TRBV18 and TRBJ1-5; TRBD1 might be the D (6 bases). From germline, CDR1 is KGHSH and CDR2 LQKENI. V lost 3 bases, J lost 5 bases, and 8 bases lay in between. The CDR3 has 13 residues. CDR3 sequence: CASSPGADQPQHF. The CDR3 bases that were read are TGTGCCAGCTCACCGGGGGCCGATCAGCCC.

A note on this clone: Germline and junction disagree at one end, which may indicate a read error. The read finishes 3 residues shy of the CDR3 end, and the germline J gene is used to complete it. Within the sample, other DNA sequences also encode this same CDR3. J is TRBJ2-5 and V is TRBV20-1, with TRBD2 identical over 13 bases. CDR1 is DFQATT and CDR2 is SNEGSKA in the germline V gene (reference sequence). This CDR3 spans 16 amino acids. CDR3 sequence: CSARDVLAGGLETQYF. Partial CDR3 DNA: TGCAGCGCTAGAGATGTACTAGCGGGGGGGTTAGAGACC.

Details on this clone: The read finishes 3 residues shy of the CDR3 end, and the germline J gene is used to complete it. The chain recombines TRBV29-1 with TRBJ1-2, with TRBD1 identical over 9 bases. Trimming removed 5 bases from V and 5 bases from J; junction bases left unmatched: 12. The CDR3 sequence is 15 residues long. Germline CDR1 is SQVTM and CDR2 is ANQGSEA. CDR3 in amino acids: CSVTGTGTRGYGYTF. The part of the CDR3 DNA that was read is TGCAGCGTTACCGGGACAGGGACAAGGGGGTATGGC.

The table lists this clone with many counts. CDR3 amino acids: CASSFQGENTEAFF. CDR3 DNA (partial): TGTGCCAGCAGCTTTCAGGGAGAGAACACTGAA. The V and J genes are TRBV7-9 and TRBJ1-1, with a weak D call TRBD1 (5 bases). The sequenced fragment ends 3 residues before the CDR3 boundary, so the rest is inferred from the germline J gene. Per germline, CDR1 SEHNR and CDR2 FQNEAQ (reference sequence). Trimming removed 3 bases at V and 1 base at J, with 9 bases between. The CDR3 runs to 14 residues. Combining the CDR3 with reference TRBV7-9 and TRBJ1-1 gives the whole variable domain DTGVSQNPRHKITKRGQNVTFRCDPISEHNRLYWYRQTLGQGPEFLTYFQNEAQLEKSRLLSDRFSAERPKGSFSTLEIQRTEQGDSAMYLCASSFQGENTEAFFGQGTRLTVV.

The table lists this clone with many counts. The read halts 3 residues ahead of the CDR3 end, with the missing end drawn from the germline J gene. V and J are TRBV29-1 and TRBJ2-7, with a possible D match to TRBD2 (7 bases). CDR3 length: 12 amino acids. Deletions cut 5 bases from V and 2 bases from J, with 10 bases between. Germline V CDR1 and CDR2: SQVTM, ANQGSEA. The covered CDR3 bases are TGCAGCGTTCGGGGGGACACCTACGAG. Translation: CSVRGDTYE. The full CDR3 sequence reads CSVRGDTYEQYF.

This clone has a handful of counts. The CDR3 extends 3 residues past the end of the read, so its final part is completed from the germline J gene. The chain couples TRBV5-1 to TRBJ2-7, with 7 bases aligning to TRBD1. This CDR3 has 16 amino acids. The V and J ends lost 4 bases and 3 bases, in that order; junction bases with no gene match: 13. Germline V CDR1 and CDR2: SGHRS, YFSETQ. CDR3 DNA (partial): TGCGCCAGCAGCCCAGGGACAGACGCGAAGATCTACGAG. This codes for CASSPGTDAKIYE. The entire CDR3 reads CASSPGTDAKIYEQYF.